The entry below describes one T cell receptor (beta chain). Its antigen is unknown. The length of the CDR3 is 14 residues. Trimming took 6 bases from V and 2 from J, leaving 13 bases between them. Germline lookup yields CDR1 MNHEY and CDR2 SMNVEV (reference sequence). The data stem from a study of T cell responses to AZD1222 COVID-19 vaccine. Overall study results and limits: Across spike, vaccine-associated CD4 TCRs were found, dominant at 160-218 and 743-854. Sampled repertoires all dated from after the peak T cell response. Recipients of two AZD1222 doses showed rising Spike-specific TCR breadth and depth. Close to half of all spike-specific TCRs reportedly target regions of the variants that are unmutated.

Data came from immunoSEQ multiplex PCR; TCRdb stores just in-frame clones and leaves some out. Among roughly 200,000 clones listed, about 92% were seen once. This chain uses TRBV27 with TRBJ1-1; D remains ambiguous. Here the sequenced sample was peripheral blood, taken on day 0 of MenACWY control vaccination. This clonotype originated in an adult in good health. The CDR3 nucleotides are TGTGCCAGCAGGCCCGGGTCCCAAAACACTGAAGCTTTCTTT. It encodes CASRPGSQNTEAFF.